This TCR beta chain was identified in a study of T-cell reconstitution after alpha-beta-depleted transplantation in children. Study outcomes and limitations: About two months after transplant, alpha-beta T cells reportedly came from several hundred expanded graft clones.

Unique molecular identifiers were used to barcode this TCRbeta library. MiXCR was run by TCRdb on the PCR reads, yielding one entry per CDR3 protein. The sample contains about 350,000 distinct CDR3 sequences, 15% to 20% of which appear only once. This clonotype was recorded a few times. What it binds is unknown. With 6 bases removed from V and 0 bases from J, the gap between germline ends came to 16 bases. Germline V CDR1 and CDR2: SGHTS, YDEGEE. The CDR3 has 16 residues. This sequence joins TRBV5-8 and TRBJ2-4, with D possibly matching TRBD1 (6 bases). This clonotype originated in a male patient aged 2-9 years who had a stem cell transplant for acute lymphoblastic leukemia, so the T cells may come from the graft donor. The sample in question was PBMCs, mostly from graft donor cells, obtained 360 days after TCRalphabeta/CD19-depleted stem cell transplant. The CDR3 sequence is CASTRQQGLAKNIQYF. CDR3 nucleotides: TGTGCCAGCACCCGACAACAGGGATTAGCCAAAAACATTCAGTACTTC.